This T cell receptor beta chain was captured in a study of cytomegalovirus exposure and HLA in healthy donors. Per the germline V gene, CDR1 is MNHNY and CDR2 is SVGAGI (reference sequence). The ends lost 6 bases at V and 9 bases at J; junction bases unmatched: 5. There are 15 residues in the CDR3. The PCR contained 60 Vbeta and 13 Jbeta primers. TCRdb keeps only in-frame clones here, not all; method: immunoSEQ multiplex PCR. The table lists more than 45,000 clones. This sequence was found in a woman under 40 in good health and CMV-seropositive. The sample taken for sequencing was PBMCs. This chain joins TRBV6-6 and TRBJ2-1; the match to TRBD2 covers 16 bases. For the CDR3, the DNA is TGTGCCAGCAGAGGGACTAGCGGGAGGGCGGGTGAGCAGTTCTTC. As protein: CASRGTSGRAGEQFF.